The rows below give T cell receptor beta chains drawn from one sample of a study of control samples from healthy donors and cancer patients. The protocol was immunoSEQ multiplex PCR, while the TCRdb copy is restricted to in-frame clones and leaves out a portion. This repertoire shows 350,000 to 450,000 clones, 75% to 95% found once; its top ten account for approximately 6.3%. Sequencing was done on a sample of PBMCs. All receptors derive from a man between 35 and 55 years old with head and neck cancer. The CDR3 runs from the conserved cysteine through the conserved F or W. The D gene is left open where the match is weak. Rows may omit the clone size; those that give it use once, few, many or a size class.

abundance	d_gene	v_gene	j_gene	CDR3nt	CDR3aa
.	.	TRBV6-6	TRBJ1-2	TGTGCCAGCAACATTGGAGATTTCTATGGCTACACCTTC	CASNIGDFYGYTF
once	.	TRBV7-2	TRBJ1-2	TGTGCCAGCAGCTTAAGGGACCAACGGGGCTACACCTTC	CASSLRDQRGYTF
.	TRBD1	TRBV3-1/TRBV3-2	TRBJ1-2	TGTGCCAGCAGCCTTAAGGGGCAGGGGGCGTTCTATGGCTACACCTTC	CASSLKGQGAFYGYTF
.	.	TRBV5-1	TRBJ2-7	TGCGCCAGCAGCTTGGTCGGGGGTGGGGAGCAGTACTTC	CASSLVGGGEQYF
once	TRBD1	TRBV7-2	TRBJ2-7	TGTGCCAGCAGCTTAGTTGGGGACAGGGTGGTTGACGAGCAGTACTTC	CASSLVGDRVVDEQYF
.	.	TRBV6-2/TRBV6-3	TRBJ1-2	TGTGCCAGCAGCCGCGGGACGGCCTATGGCTACACCTTC	CASSRGTAYGYTF
.	.	TRBV27	TRBJ2-7	TGTGCCAGCAGTTCCACCCCGCCCCCTTACGAGCAGTACTTC	CASSSTPPPYEQYF
.	.	TRBV7-3	TRBJ2-2	TGTGCCAGCAGCCTCTTTGGGTCGCAACAGGGAAACGCCGGGGAGCTGTTTTTT	CASSLFGSQQGNAGELFF
.	.	TRBV4-1	TRBJ2-3	TGCGCCAGCAGCCCAGGGACACTGGGCGCAGATACGCAGTATTTT	CASSPGTLGADTQYF
.	TRBD1	TRBV5-1	TRBJ2-7	TGCGCCAGCAGCTTAGGGACAGTGGGGCCGGGCGAGCAGTACTTC	CASSLGTVGPGEQYF
.	.	TRBV11-2	TRBJ2-1	TGTGCCAGTAGGGACAACCCCTACAATGAGCAGTTCTTC	CASRDNPYNEQFF
.	.	TRBV6-6	TRBJ1-2	TGTGCCAGCAGTTACTGGACAGTTAACTATGGCTACACCTTC	CASSYWTVNYGYTF
.	TRBD2	TRBV20-1	TRBJ2-7	TGCAGTGTACGGGAGGAATACGAGCAGTACTTC	CSVREEYEQYF
.	.	TRBV24-1	TRBJ2-1	TGTGCCACCAGTGACCTTCCGGACAGCAACTACAATGAGCAGTTCTTC	CATSDLPDSNYNEQFF
.	.	TRBV7-3	TRBJ2-1	TGTGCCAGCAGCTTATCATCGAGCTCCTACAATGAGCAGTTCTTC	CASSLSSSSYNEQFF
.	.	TRBV2	TRBJ1-6	TGTGCCAGCAGTGCAAGCGTCCAGCCCAATTCACCCCTCCACTTT	CASSASVQPNSPLHF
.	TRBD2	TRBV19	TRBJ2-2	TGTGCCAGTAGTAATGGCGGGGGGCCTAACACCGGGGAGCTGTTTTTT	CASSNGGGPNTGELFF
.	.	TRBV6-5	TRBJ1-2	TGTGCCAGCAGTTACTCGGCAGGGGTGGATTTTGGCTACACCTTC	CASSYSAGVDFGYTF
.	.	TRBV5-6	TRBJ2-7	TGTGCCAGCCGACATCCGGGCCTTACCTACGAGCAGTACTTC	CASRHPGLTYEQYF
.	.	TRBV15	TRBJ2-3	TGTGCCACCAGCAGAGAACGACAGGCAAGGACAGATACGCAGTATTTT	CATSRERQARTDTQYF
few	TRBD2	TRBV10-3	TRBJ2-1	TGTGCCATCAGTGAGTCACAGCTAGCGGTCAATGAGCAGTTCTTC	CAISESQLAVNEQFF
.	TRBD1	TRBV6-2/TRBV6-3	TRBJ2-7	TGTGCCAGCAGTTACCCGCGACAGGGGATATTACCTAGCGAGCAGTACTTC	CASSYPRQGILPSEQYF
.	.	TRBV11-2	TRBJ1-5	TGTGCCAGCAGTCTTTATAGCAATCAGCCCCAGCATTTT	CASSLYSNQPQHF
.	.	TRBV11-2	TRBJ1-2	TGTGCCAGCAGCCCCCCGGGAGACTACACCTTC	CASSPPGDYTF
.	TRBD1	TRBV30	TRBJ1-1	TGTGCCTGGAGTGGGGAGACAGGGACAGGGGAAGCTTTCTTT	CAWSGETGTGEAFF
once	.	TRBV7-8	TRBJ2-7	TGTGCCAGCAGCTCTGATCAGGGGATCAGAACCTACGAGCAGTACTTC	CASSSDQGIRTYEQYF
.	.	TRBV6-5	TRBJ1-2	TGTGCCAGCAGTTACTCATCAGGGTCTAGGGTCGGCTACACCTTC	CASSYSSGSRVGYTF
.	TRBD2	TRBV24-1	TRBJ2-5	TGTGCCACCAGTGCCGGATTAGCGGGAGGGGAGACCCAGTACTTC	CATSAGLAGGETQYF